This T cell receptor beta chain was recorded in a study of cytomegalovirus exposure and HLA in healthy donors. Whole-study findings and limits: Reportedly, fewer N-insertions than the roughly 700-donor mean appeared in an Asian-associated ancestry cluster in a later analysis. Relative to equally common others, HLA-associated TCR beta chains showed greater clonal expansion in a later analysis. Serostatus for CMV was the only available immune exposure information.

Vbeta (60) and Jbeta (13) primers were used in the PCR. Profiling relied on immunoSEQ multiplex PCR, and the TCRdb table lists in-frame clones only, not all of them. The sample has about 140,000 clones, roughly 80% seen once. The CDR3 consists of 14 residues. Germline-derived CDR1 and CDR2 are SNHLY and FYNNEI. The germline V and J ends were trimmed by 7 bases and 5 bases, with 14 bases remaining between them. This clone was counted between two and nine times. As yet, its antigen is unknown. Likely unrecorded immune exposures existed in these nominally healthy donors. The receptor was isolated from a young man in good health and CMV-seronegative. Source material: PBMCs. The J gene is TRBJ1-4, the V gene TRBV2; D is undetermined. The CDR3 DNA is TGTGCCAGCACTTCGACCGGGGTAAATGAAAAACTGTTTTTT. Translated, it gives CASTSTGVNEKLFF. The full variable domain, completed using reference TRBV2 and TRBJ1-4, is EPEVTQTPSHQVTQMGQEVILRCVPISNHLYFYWYRQILGQKVEFLVSFYNNEISEKSEIFDDQFSVERPDGSNFTLKIRSTKLEDSAMYFCASTSTGVNEKLFFGSGTQLSVL.